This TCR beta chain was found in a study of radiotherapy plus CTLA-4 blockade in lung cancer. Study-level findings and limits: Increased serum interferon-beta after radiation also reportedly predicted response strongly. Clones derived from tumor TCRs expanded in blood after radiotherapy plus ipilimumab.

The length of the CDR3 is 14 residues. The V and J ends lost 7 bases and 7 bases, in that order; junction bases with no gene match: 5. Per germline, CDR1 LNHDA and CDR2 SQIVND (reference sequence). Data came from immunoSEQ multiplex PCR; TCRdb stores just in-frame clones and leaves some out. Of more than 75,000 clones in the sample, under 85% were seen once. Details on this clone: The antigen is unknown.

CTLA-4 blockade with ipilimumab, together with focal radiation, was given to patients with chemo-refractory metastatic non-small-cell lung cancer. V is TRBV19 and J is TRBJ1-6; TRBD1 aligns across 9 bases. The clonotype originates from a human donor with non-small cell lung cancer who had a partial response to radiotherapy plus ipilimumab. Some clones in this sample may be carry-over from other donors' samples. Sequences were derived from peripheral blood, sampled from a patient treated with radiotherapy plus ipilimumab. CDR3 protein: CASNQGTGNSPLHF. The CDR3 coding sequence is TGTGCCAGTAATCAAGGGACAGGGAATTCACCCCTCCACTTT.